This T cell receptor (beta chain) was documented in a study of cytomegalovirus exposure and HLA in healthy donors. PCR primers comprised 60 Vbeta and 13 Jbeta primers. Produced via immunoSEQ multiplex PCR; TCRdb's table is partial and in-frame only. Of roughly 60,000 clones listed, approximately 80% are singletons. This clone was recorded once. Its target is not known. General study results and limits: It was reported in a later analysis that an Asian-associated ancestry cluster showed fewer N-insertions than the roughly 670-donor mean.

The CDR3 covers 14 residues. V was clipped by 3 bases and J by 2 bases, with 11 bases between them. Per germline, CDR1 MNHNS and CDR2 SASEGT. V and J are TRBV6-1 and TRBJ2-7; possibly TRBD1 for D (6 bases). The sequence was collected from a woman between 40 and 50 years old in good health and CMV-seropositive. The source material was PBMCs. CDR3 nucleotide sequence: TGTGCCAGCAGTGACAGGAAGGGGGCCTACGAGCAGTACTTC. Amino acid sequence: CASSDRKGAYEQYF.